The 20 T cell receptor beta chains below come from one sample, sequenced in a study of T cells and copy number aberrations in small-cell lung cancer. Assay used: immunoSEQ multiplex PCR; TCRdb lists only in-frame clones, some missing. The top ten hold under 35% of the sample, which has around 9,600 clones, almost 80% seen once. Sequenced sample: normal tissue next to the tumor. All receptors come from a man aged 60 to 69 with small cell lung cancer.

The rearrangement links TRBV30 to TRBJ2-1, with D possibly TRBD2 on 5 matching bases. Per the germline V gene, CDR1 is GTSNPN and CDR2 is SVGIG (reference sequence). Deletions cut 0 bases from V and 9 bases from J, with 12 bases between. The length of the CDR3 is 13 residues. The CDR3 region has the DNA TGTGCCTGGAGTGTACGGGGAGATGGTGAGCAGTTCTTC. Its translation is CAWSVRGDGEQFF.

The rearrangement links TRBV19 to TRBJ2-3, with D uncertain. Trimming shortened V by 4 bases and J by 4 bases, and 15 bases separated the two germline ends. The CDR3 has 15 amino acids. Per germline, CDR1 LNHDA and CDR2 SQIVND (reference sequence). CDR3 in DNA: TGTGCCAGTAGTAGGTTCGCTAGTGAGGCAGATACGCAGTATTTT. Its protein is CASSRFASEADTQYF.

Regarding this clone: Other DNA sequences in the sample encode the same CDR3. This chain connects TRBV9 to TRBJ2-3, with a weak D call TRBD2 (6 bases). Trimming took 4 bases from V and 0 from J, leaving 9 bases between them. This CDR3 is built from 14 residues. The germline V gene encodes CDR1 SGDLS and CDR2 YYNGEE. The CDR3 here is CASSSSGSTDTQYF. Written as DNA, the CDR3 is TGTGCCAGCAGCTCCAGCGGGAGCACAGATACGCAGTATTTT.

This clone was observed a single time. The chain carries TRBV6-1 and TRBJ1-3; D is unresolved. Germline V gene lookup returns CDR1 MNHNS and CDR2 SASEGT. Trimming stripped 6 bases from V and 0 bases from J, with 3 bases between. The CDR3 spans 12 residues. CDR3 coding DNA: TGTGCCAGCAGCTACTCTGGAAACACCATATATTTT. This codes for CASSYSGNTIYF.

This sequence joins TRBV6-6 and TRBJ1-1; D is uncertain. The CDR3 has 12 residues. Germline lookup yields CDR1 MNHNY and CDR2 SVGAGI (reference sequence). Trimming pared 6 bases from V and 1 base from J, leaving 6 bases between. The CDR3 DNA follows: TGTGCCAGCAGCGTACAGAACACTGAAGCTTTCTTT. This gives the protein CASSVQNTEAFF.

A note on this clone: The junction differs from germline at one of its ends, possibly a read error. The chain uses TRBV30 and TRBJ2-6; weak D call: TRBD1 (5 bases). The length of the CDR3 is 15 residues. The germline CDR1 and CDR2 sequences are GTSNPN and SVGIG (reference sequence). CDR3 protein: CAWNMGSSGANVLAF. The CDR3 DNA is TGTGCCTGGAACATGGGGTCCTCTGGGGCCAACGTCCTGGCTTTC.

The chain employs TRBV29-1 and TRBJ2-5; D call uncertain. The CDR3 loop spans 12 amino acids. Germline CDR1 SQVTM, CDR2 ANQGSEA. V lost 4 bases and J lost 5, with 11 bases in between. The CDR3, as DNA: TGCAGCGTTGTAGGGTTCGGGGAGACCCAGTACTTC. Translating it yields CSVVGFGETQYF.

This clone was seen a few times. The chain employs TRBV7-9 and TRBJ2-7; D gene uncertain. The CDR3 is 11 residues long. CDR1 SEHNR and CDR2 FQNEAQ come from the germline V gene (reference sequence). V shed 5 bases and J shed 1 base, with 3 bases lying between them. CDR3 sequence reads: CASSLSYEQYF. As DNA, the CDR3 is TGTGCCAGCAGCCTATCCTACGAGCAGTACTTC.

This rearrangement joins TRBV27 to TRBJ2-6, with D maybe TRBD1 (5 bases). The V gene's germline CDR1 is MNHEY and CDR2 SMNVEV (reference sequence). The CDR3 sequence is 14 residues long. Trimming cost V 11 bases and J 0 bases, with 11 bases left between them. The CDR3 sequence is CADGHPSGANVLTF. As DNA, the CDR3 is TGTGCCGATGGACATCCCTCTGGGGCCAACGTCCTGACTTTC.

The chain couples TRBV10-1 to TRBJ2-7; 8 positions agree with TRBD1. CDR1 is WNHNN, CDR2 SYGVQD, per germline (reference sequence). The CDR3 extends over 15 amino acids. With V trimmed by 3 bases and J by 4 bases, 8 bases remained unmatched. This chain's CDR3 is CASSDVGTGIYEQYF. The CDR3 nucleotides read TGCGCCAGCAGTGATGTAGGGACAGGAATATACGAGCAGTACTTC.

On this clone itself: A far larger clone differs by one base, so this is likely a read error. In DNA, the CDR3 is TGTGCCAGCAGCCCAGGGAGTAATGAGCAGTTCTTC. Protein sequence: CASSPGSNEQFF. The chain joins TRBV6-5 to TRBJ2-1; D assignment may be TRBD1 or TRBD2 (5 bases each). This CDR3 is built from 12 residues. Trimming stripped 6 bases from V and 7 bases from J, with 10 bases between. Germline values: CDR1 MNHEY, CDR2 SVGAGI.

The J gene is TRBJ1-1, the V gene TRBV27; no definite D call. The CDR3 has 13 amino acids. Germline loops: CDR1 MNHEY, CDR2 SMNVEV (reference sequence). Trimming cost V 2 bases and J 2 bases, with 6 bases left between them. The CDR3 DNA reads TGTGCCAGCAGTTTAGATTTAAACACTGAAGCTTTCTTT. This codes for CASSLDLNTEAFF.

The CDR3 nucleotides read TGTGCCAGCAGCCGTCGGGGGGACATATACAATGAGCAGTTCTTC. Translated: CASSRRGDIYNEQFF. This sequence joins TRBV9 and TRBJ2-1, with a weak D call TRBD2 (7 bases). CDR3 size: 15 residues. The V gene lost 4 bases and the J gene lost 4 bases, with 15 bases spanning the gap. CDR1 SGDLS and CDR2 YYNGEE come from the germline V gene.

This chain connects TRBV5-6 to TRBJ2-3; no clear D gene. V dropped 1 base and J dropped 0 bases, with 9 bases sitting between them. Germline V gives CDR1 SGHDT, CDR2 YYEEEE. This CDR3 has 15 residues. The CDR3 nucleotides are TGTGCCAGCAGCTTGTCCGGAATCAGCACAGATACGCAGTATTTT. Translated, it gives CASSLSGISTDTQYF.

This clone has only one observation. The genes are TRBV7-2 and TRBJ1-5; D is undetermined. V was cut by 2 bases and J by 11 bases, with 13 bases left in between. This CDR3 has 13 amino acids. Germline assignment: CDR1 SGHTA and CDR2 FQGNSA. DNA of the CDR3: TGTGCCAGCAGCTTACCTGGGCTTCGGGCCCAGCATTTT. This translates into CASSLPGLRAQHF.

The chain links TRBV2 to TRBJ2-3, with D tentatively TRBD1 (5 bases). The V end was cut by 11 bases, the J end by 0 bases, with 18 bases between. Looked up from germline, CDR1 is SNHLY and CDR2 is FYNNEI. The length of the CDR3 is 15 residues. The CDR3 is CAVQGWQGSTDTQYF. CDR3 coding DNA: TGTGCCGTCCAAGGGTGGCAGGGAAGCACAGATACGCAGTATTTT. The whole variable domain, remainder taken from reference TRBV2 and TRBJ2-3, is EPEVTQTPSHQVTQMGQEVILRCVPISNHLYFYWYRQILGQKVEFLVSFYNNEISEKSEIFDDQFSVERPDGSNFTLKIRSTKLEDSAMYFCAVQGWQGSTDTQYFGPGTRLTVL.

The genes are TRBV2 and TRBJ2-5; D is possibly TRBD1 (5 bases). The CDR3 covers 14 residues. Trimming cost V 3 bases and J 7 bases, with 15 bases left between them. The germline V gene has CDR1 SNHLY and CDR2 FYNNEI. Here the CDR3 reads CASSDQGFLGTQYF. In DNA form, the CDR3 reads TGTGCCAGCAGTGACCAGGGCTTTTTAGGGACCCAGTACTTC.

This chain connects TRBV28 to TRBJ1-5; D remains ambiguous. CDR1 MDHEN and CDR2 SYDVKM come from the germline V gene. The CDR3 runs to 15 residues. With 6 bases removed from V and 0 bases from J, the gap between germline ends came to 12 bases. The CDR3 loop reads CASSRGSRSNQPQHF. The CDR3 DNA sequence: TGTGCCAGCAGCCGAGGTTCCCGTAGCAATCAGCCCCAGCATTTT.

This clone was observed a few times. The genes are TRBV5-5 and TRBJ1-1; a weak D match, TRBD1 (5 bases). The CDR3 length is 13 residues. Deletions cut 4 bases from V and 5 bases from J, with 12 bases between. Per germline, CDR1 SGHKS and CDR2 YYEKEE (reference sequence). The CDR3 is CASSLIRDTEAFF. For the CDR3, the DNA is TGTGCCAGCAGCCTAATCAGGGATACTGAAGCTTTCTTT. The full variable domain, rest sourced from reference TRBV5-5 and TRBJ1-1, is DAGVTQSPTHLIKTRGQQVTLRCSPISGHKSVSWYQQVLGQGPQFIFQYYEKEERGRGNFPDRFSARQFPNYSSELNVNALLLGDSALYLCASSLIRDTEAFFGQGTRLTVV.

CDR3 amino acids: CASSLGGAVTEAFF. The CDR3 DNA reads as TGCGCCAGCAGCTTGGGGGGCGCGGTCACTGAAGCTTTCTTT. The chain combines TRBV5-1 with TRBJ1-1; D may be TRBD1 (5 bases). V gave up 0 bases and J gave up 4 bases, with 10 bases separating them. CDR3 length equals 14 residues. Germline CDR1 SGHRS, CDR2 YFSETQ.